This TCR beta chain was identified during a study of blood T cell repertoires in COVID-19. Study details: Some COVID-19 samples were acute and others convalescent; all came from the United States, Italy and Spain. PBMCs, B-cell-depleted T cells, or T cells were the source of the cDNA or gDNA that made up the material.

Per the study methods: It was from reference gene primer amplification that nucleated cell counts were estimated. Assay: immunoSEQ multiplex PCR; the TCRdb copy retains only in-frame clones and omits some. The V and J calls and clone size come from that table; D and trimming were worked out from the DNA. The table has 120,000 or so clones, about 80% seen once; the top ten hold 15% to 20%. The CDR3 runs 17 residues. Trimming took 1 base from V and 0 from J; bases not matched to a gene: 9. Germline CDR1 reads SQVTM; CDR2 reads ANQGSEA. This clone has just a few counts. The sequenced material came from peripheral blood. The gene calls are TRBV29-1 and TRBJ1-5; TRBD1 aligns across 7 bases. The source is a woman in her forties or fifties with acute or convalescent COVID-19. Written as DNA, the CDR3 is TGCAGCGTTGAAGGAATAGGGACAGCTAATAGCAATCAGCCCCAGCATTTT. Translating gives CSVEGIGTANSNQPQHF.